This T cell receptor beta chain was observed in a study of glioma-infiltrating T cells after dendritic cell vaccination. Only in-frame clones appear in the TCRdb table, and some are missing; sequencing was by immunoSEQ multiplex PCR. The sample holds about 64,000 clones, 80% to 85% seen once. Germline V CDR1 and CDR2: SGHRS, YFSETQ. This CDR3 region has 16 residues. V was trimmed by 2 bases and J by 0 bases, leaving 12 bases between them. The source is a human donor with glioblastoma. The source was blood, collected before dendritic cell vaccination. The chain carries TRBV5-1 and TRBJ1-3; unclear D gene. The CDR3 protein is CASSFGGHLSGNTIYF. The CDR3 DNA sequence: TGCGCCAGCAGCTTCGGAGGGCATCTCTCTGGAAACACCATATATTTT.